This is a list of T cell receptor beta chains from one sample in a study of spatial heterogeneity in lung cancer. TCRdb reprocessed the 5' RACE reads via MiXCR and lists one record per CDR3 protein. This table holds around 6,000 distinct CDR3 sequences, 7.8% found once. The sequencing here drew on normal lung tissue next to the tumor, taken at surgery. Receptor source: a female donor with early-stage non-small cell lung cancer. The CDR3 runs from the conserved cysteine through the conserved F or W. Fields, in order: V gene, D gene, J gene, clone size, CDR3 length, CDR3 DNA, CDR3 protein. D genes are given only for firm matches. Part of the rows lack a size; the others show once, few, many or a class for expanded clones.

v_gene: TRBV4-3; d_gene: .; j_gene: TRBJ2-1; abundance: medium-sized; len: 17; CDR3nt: TGCGCCAGCAGCCAAGATGTATCAGCCGGGTCCTACAATGAGCAGTTCTTC; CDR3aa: CASSQDVSAGSYNEQFF
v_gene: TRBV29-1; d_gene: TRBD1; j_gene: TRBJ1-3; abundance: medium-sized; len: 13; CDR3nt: TGCAGCGTGCACAGGGGGCCTGGAAACACCATATATTTT; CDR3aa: CSVHRGPGNTIYF
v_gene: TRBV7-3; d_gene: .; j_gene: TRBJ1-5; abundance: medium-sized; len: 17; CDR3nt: TGTGCCAGCAGCTTAGAGCCCCACCTCGGCGAAAATCAGCCCCAGCATTTT; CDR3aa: CASSLEPHLGENQPQHF
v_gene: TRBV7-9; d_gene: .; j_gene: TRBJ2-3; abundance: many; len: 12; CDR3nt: TGTGCCAGTGGGGGGCTGACAGATACGCAGTATTTT; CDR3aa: CASGGLTDTQYF
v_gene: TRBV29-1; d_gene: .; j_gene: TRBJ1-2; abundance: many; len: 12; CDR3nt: TGCAGCGTTGAAGCAGGTTTTTATGGCTACACCTTC; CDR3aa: CSVEAGFYGYTF
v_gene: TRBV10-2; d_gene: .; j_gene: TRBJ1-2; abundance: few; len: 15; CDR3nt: TGCGCCAGCAGCGAGTCCAGGACACGATATGATGGCTACACCTTC; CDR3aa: CASSESRTRYDGYTF
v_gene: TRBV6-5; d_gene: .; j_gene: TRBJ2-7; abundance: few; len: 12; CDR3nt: TGTGCCAGCAGTCGCCAGGGTTACGAGCAGTACTTC; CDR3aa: CASSRQGYEQYF
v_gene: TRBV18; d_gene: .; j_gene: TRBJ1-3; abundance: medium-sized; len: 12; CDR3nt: TGTGCCAGCTCACATAAGGGAGACACCATATATTTT; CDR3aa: CASSHKGDTIYF
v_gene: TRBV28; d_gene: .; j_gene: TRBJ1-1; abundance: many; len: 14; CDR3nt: TGTGCCAGCAGTTTTGCTGACAAGAACACTGAAGCTTTCTTT; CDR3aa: CASSFADKNTEAFF
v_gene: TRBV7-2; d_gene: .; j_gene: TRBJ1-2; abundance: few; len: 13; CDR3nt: TGTGCCAGCAGCCCCGACAGGACTCAGGGCTACACCTTC; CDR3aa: CASSPDRTQGYTF
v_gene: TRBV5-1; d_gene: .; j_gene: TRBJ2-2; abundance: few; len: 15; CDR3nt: TGCGCCAGCAGCTTAGCGGATCGGAACACCGGGGAGCTGTTTTTT; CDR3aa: CASSLADRNTGELFF
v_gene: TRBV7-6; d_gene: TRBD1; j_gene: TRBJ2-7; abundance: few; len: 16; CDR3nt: TGTGCCAGCAGCTTAGCCATTGACAGGGAAGGCTACGAGCAGTACTTC; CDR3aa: CASSLAIDREGYEQYF
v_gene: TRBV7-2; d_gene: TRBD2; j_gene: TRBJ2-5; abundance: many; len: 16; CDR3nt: TGTGCCAGCAGCTTAGAATCGGGGGGACGGGGGAAGGCCCAGTACTTC; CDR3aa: CASSLESGGRGKAQYF
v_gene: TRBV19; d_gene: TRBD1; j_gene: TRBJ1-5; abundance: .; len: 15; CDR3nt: TGTGCCAGTACCTACCGGGACAGGTGTTCGTGGCCCCAGCATTTT; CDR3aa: CASTYRDRCSWPQHF
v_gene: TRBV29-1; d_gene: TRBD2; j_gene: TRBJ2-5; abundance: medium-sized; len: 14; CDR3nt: TGCAGCGTAACTGGGGGGGGGGGAGGAGAGACCCAGTACTTC; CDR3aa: CSVTGGGGGETQYF
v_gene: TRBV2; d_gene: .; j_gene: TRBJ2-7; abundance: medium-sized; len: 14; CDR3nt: TGTGCCAGCAGTGAAGCGCTTCGGACTTCCGAGCAGTACTTC; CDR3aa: CASSEALRTSEQYF
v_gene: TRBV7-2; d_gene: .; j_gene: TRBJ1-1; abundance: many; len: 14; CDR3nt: TGTGCCAGCAGCTTATTTTCGGGTGAAAGTGAAGCTTTCTTT; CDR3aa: CASSLFSGESEAFF
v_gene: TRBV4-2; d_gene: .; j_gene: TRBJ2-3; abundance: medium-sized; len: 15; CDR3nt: TGTGCCAGCAGCCCCACTCAGATCAGCACAGATACGCAGTATTTT; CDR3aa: CASSPTQISTDTQYF
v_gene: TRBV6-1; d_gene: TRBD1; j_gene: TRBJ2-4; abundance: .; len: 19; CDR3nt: TGTGCCAGCAGTGCAAACTTCCAGACAGGGCTTTCTGCCAAAAACATTCAGTACTTC; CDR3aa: CASSANFQTGLSAKNIQYF
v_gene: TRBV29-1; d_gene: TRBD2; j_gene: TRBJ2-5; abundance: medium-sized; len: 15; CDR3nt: TGCAGCGCTACCCCTACCCTGGGGGGGGGAGAGACCCAGTACTTC; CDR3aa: CSATPTLGGGETQYF
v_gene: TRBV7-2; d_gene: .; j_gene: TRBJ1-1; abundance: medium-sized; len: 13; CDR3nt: TGTGCCAGCAGCCCCTACCTCAACACTGAAGCTTTCTTT; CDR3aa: CASSPYLNTEAFF
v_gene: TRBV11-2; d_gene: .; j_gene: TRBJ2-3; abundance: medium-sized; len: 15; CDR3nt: TGTGCCAGCAGCTTAGGTACAGGACACACAGATACGCAGTATTTT; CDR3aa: CASSLGTGHTDTQYF
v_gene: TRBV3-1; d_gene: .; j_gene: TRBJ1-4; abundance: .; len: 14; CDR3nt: TGTGCCAGCAGCCAAGGCTGGGACGCTGAAAAACTGTTTTTT; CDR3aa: CASSQGWDAEKLFF
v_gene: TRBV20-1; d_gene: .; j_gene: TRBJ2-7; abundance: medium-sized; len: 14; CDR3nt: TGCAGTGCTACGCCCCGGGACATCATCTACGAGCAGTACTTC; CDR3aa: CSATPRDIIYEQYF